Listed below are T cell receptor beta chains from one sample, sequenced in a study of cytomegalovirus exposure and HLA in healthy donors. Measured with immunoSEQ multiplex PCR; TCRdb has only the in-frame clones, and not every one. This sample contains 100,000 to 150,000 clones. The sample was PBMCs. The source is a man aged 18 to 30 in good health and CMV-seronegative. Both conserved end residues are part of each CDR3. The D gene is left open where the match is weak.

V	D	J	CDR3	DNA
TRBV5-1	TRBD1	TRBJ1-2	CASSSTGGGYGYTF	TGCGCCAGCAGCTCGACAGGGGGCGGGTATGGCTACACCTTC
TRBV28	NA	TRBJ2-7	CASRRMGSTGEQYF	TGTGCCAGCAGGCGGATGGGGTCAACGGGGGAGCAGTACTTC
TRBV15	TRBD1	TRBJ2-5	CATSILPGQGQETQYF	TGTGCCACCAGCATTCTCCCGGGACAGGGACAAGAGACCCAGTACTTC
TRBV6-5	TRBD2	TRBJ2-7	CASRQREINEQYF	TGTGCCAGCAGGCAGCGGGAGATCAACGAGCAGTACTTC
TRBV7-2	NA	TRBJ1-1	CASSLGIVNTEAFF	TGTGCCAGCAGCTTAGGTATAGTGAACACTGAAGCTTTCTTT
TRBV27	TRBD1	TRBJ2-7	CASSRQGPYEQYF	TGTGCCAGCAGCCGACAGGGACCCTACGAGCAGTACTTC
TRBV19	NA	TRBJ2-1	CASGPALRDNEQFF	TGTGCCAGTGGGCCAGCCCTTAGAGACAATGAGCAGTTCTTC
TRBV28	NA	TRBJ1-2	CASSLPQGYGYTF	TGTGCCAGCAGTTTACCCCAGGGCTATGGCTACACCTTC
TRBV6-1	TRBD1	TRBJ2-1	CASSVTQGQGANEQFF	TGTGCCAGCAGTGTCACCCAGGGACAGGGGGCAAATGAGCAGTTCTTC
TRBV25-1	NA	TRBJ2-5	CASSASGQETQYF	TGTGCCAGCAGTGCGTCAGGCCAAGAGACCCAGTACTTC
TRBV19	NA	TRBJ1-2	CASSIGQTIPYGYTF	TGTGCCAGTAGTATCGGACAGACGATCCCCTATGGCTACACCTTC
TRBV28	TRBD1	TRBJ1-2	CASSPGDRTYYGYTF	TGTGCCAGCAGTCCGGGGGACAGAACTTACTATGGCTACACCTTC
TRBV9	TRBD1	TRBJ1-2	CASSTGQGGGYTF	TGTGCCAGCAGCACCGGACAGGGCGGTGGCTACACCTTC
TRBV2	NA	TRBJ1-1	CASNREGWTEAFF	TGTGCCAGCAATCGAGAGGGCTGGACTGAAGCTTTCTTT
TRBV7-2	NA	TRBJ1-5	CASSLQGNQPQHF	TGTGCCAGCAGCTTACAGGGCAATCAGCCCCAGCATTTT
TRBV30	TRBD2	TRBJ2-2	CAWSRLAGGGTGELFF	TGTGCCTGGAGTCGACTAGCGGGGGGAGGGACCGGGGAGCTGTTTTTT
TRBV27	TRBD1	TRBJ2-6	CASKRKGQSSGANVLTF	TGTGCCAGCAAAAGGAAGGGACAGAGCTCTGGGGCCAACGTCCTGACTTTC
TRBV9	NA	TRBJ2-1	CASSVSRGNEQFF	TGTGCCAGCAGCGTATCCAGGGGCAATGAGCAGTTCTTC
TRBV28	NA	TRBJ2-7	CASSLALDGYEQYF	TGTGCCAGCAGTTTGGCCCTCGACGGGTACGAGCAGTACTTC
TRBV9	NA	TRBJ2-5	CASSVVGAETQYF	TGTGCCAGCAGCGTAGTAGGGGCAGAGACCCAGTACTTC
TRBV7-2	TRBD1	TRBJ2-1	CASSSRDRGNYNEQFF	TGTGCCAGCAGCTCGAGGGACAGAGGGAACTACAATGAGCAGTTCTTC
TRBV5-1	TRBD1	TRBJ1-2	CASSLETGSGYTF	TGCGCCAGCAGCTTGGAGACAGGGAGCGGCTACACCTTC
TRBV30	NA	TRBJ2-3	CAWSRGLTDTQYF	TGTGCCTGGAGCAGAGGGCTCACAGATACGCAGTATTTT
TRBV5-1	NA	TRBJ2-7	CASSLSQGSYEQYF	TGCGCCAGCAGCTTGTCTCAGGGATCCTACGAGCAGTACTTC
TRBV6-5	NA	TRBJ1-3	CASSYSGRGNTIYF	TGTGCCAGCAGTTACAGCGGGAGAGGAAACACCATATATTTT
TRBV9	TRBD1	TRBJ1-1	CASSVVYRGDRTEAFF	TGTGCCAGCAGCGTAGTTTATCGAGGGGACAGAACTGAAGCTTTCTTT
TRBV2	NA	TRBJ2-5	CASPDAETQYF	TGTGCCAGCCCCGATGCGGAGACCCAGTACTTC
TRBV9	NA	TRBJ2-7	CASSVDTIYEQYF	TGTGCCAGCAGCGTAGACACGATCTACGAGCAGTACTTC
TRBV9	TRBD2	TRBJ2-3	CASSVDPSGRTTDTQYF	TGTGCCAGCAGCGTAGATCCTAGCGGGAGGACTACAGATACGCAGTATTTT
TRBV9	TRBD2	TRBJ2-3	CASSVDIAGEKTDTQYF	TGTGCCAGCAGCGTAGATATAGCGGGAGAGAAGACAGATACGCAGTATTTT
TRBV9	TRBD2	TRBJ2-2	CASSYFGLTSGNPGELFF	TGTGCCAGCAGCTACTTTGGATTGACTAGCGGAAACCCAGGGGAGCTGTTTTTT
TRBV7-6	NA	TRBJ1-1	CASSLDGVSNTEAFF	TGTGCCAGCAGCCTGGACGGGGTATCCAACACTGAAGCTTTCTTT
TRBV5-1	TRBD1	TRBJ1-2	CASSLDLWTGSYGYTF	TGCGCCAGCAGCTTGGATCTTTGGACAGGGTCCTATGGCTACACCTTC